Listed below are T cell receptor beta chains from one sample, sequenced in a study of T cells in narcolepsy. The method was immunoSEQ multiplex PCR; TCRdb's version includes in-frame clones alone and lacks a portion of them. The table includes tens of thousands of clones, approximately 85% detected once. The sequenced sample was memory (CD45RA-) CD4+ T cells from blood. The receptors come from a human donor in good health. The CDR3 runs from the conserved cysteine through the conserved F or W. Fields, in order: V gene, D gene, clone size, J gene, CDR3 protein, CDR3 DNA. The D gene is left open where the match is weak. A clone size is listed for some rows: how often the clone was seen (once, few, many), or a class if it is expanded.

v_gene: TRBV6-1; d_gene: NA; abundance: NA; j_gene: TRBJ1-1; CDR3aa: CASSVQNRAATEAFF; CDR3nt: TGTGCCAGCAGTGTACAGAACAGGGCTGCCACTGAAGCTTTCTTT
v_gene: TRBV5-1; d_gene: NA; abundance: NA; j_gene: TRBJ1-3; CDR3aa: CASSLAVNSLSGNTIYF; CDR3nt: TGCGCCAGCAGCTTGGCCGTGAACTCGCTCTCTGGAAACACCATATATTTT
v_gene: TRBV5-4; d_gene: TRBD2; abundance: NA; j_gene: TRBJ2-7; CDR3aa: CASSPPSGRGPYEQYF; CDR3nt: TGTGCCAGCAGCCCTCCTAGCGGGAGAGGTCCCTACGAGCAGTACTTC
v_gene: TRBV28; d_gene: NA; abundance: NA; j_gene: TRBJ1-1; CDR3aa: CASSPLTASEAFF; CDR3nt: TGTGCCAGCAGCCCCTTGACCGCTTCTGAAGCTTTCTTT
v_gene: TRBV10-3; d_gene: NA; abundance: NA; j_gene: TRBJ2-7; CDR3aa: CAISESPFHTSAYEQYF; CDR3nt: TGTGCCATCAGTGAGTCACCCTTTCATACTTCCGCCTACGAGCAGTACTTC
v_gene: TRBV19; d_gene: NA; abundance: NA; j_gene: TRBJ1-1; CDR3aa: CASSPSVGGRNTEAFF; CDR3nt: TGTGCCAGTAGTCCATCTGTGGGGGGCAGGAACACTGAAGCTTTCTTT
v_gene: TRBV27; d_gene: NA; abundance: NA; j_gene: TRBJ2-7; CDR3aa: CASSSLGYYEQYF; CDR3nt: TGTGCCAGCAGTTCACTCGGCTACTACGAGCAGTACTTC
v_gene: TRBV18; d_gene: NA; abundance: NA; j_gene: TRBJ2-5; CDR3aa: CASSPRSLTQETQYF; CDR3nt: TGTGCCAGCTCACCACGCTCCTTAACTCAAGAGACCCAGTACTTC
v_gene: TRBV6-5; d_gene: NA; abundance: NA; j_gene: TRBJ2-7; CDR3aa: CASSYGGLARDEQYF; CDR3nt: TGTGCCAGCAGTTACGGGGGCCTAGCTAGGGACGAGCAGTACTTC
v_gene: TRBV7-2; d_gene: NA; abundance: few; j_gene: TRBJ2-7; CDR3aa: CASSLFPYEQYF; CDR3nt: TGTGCCAGCAGCTTATTCCCCTACGAGCAGTACTTC
v_gene: TRBV29-1; d_gene: NA; abundance: NA; j_gene: TRBJ2-2; CDR3aa: CSVAGISNTGELFF; CDR3nt: TGCAGCGTTGCCGGAATTTCGAACACCGGGGAGCTGTTTTTT
v_gene: TRBV6-6; d_gene: TRBD2; abundance: NA; j_gene: TRBJ2-1; CDR3aa: CASSQVTSGRSEQFF; CDR3nt: TGTGCCAGCAGCCAGGTGACTAGCGGGAGGAGTGAGCAGTTCTTC
v_gene: TRBV7-2; d_gene: NA; abundance: NA; j_gene: TRBJ2-3; CDR3aa: CASSRWAWDTQYF; CDR3nt: TGTGCCAGCAGTAGGTGGGCATGGGATACGCAGTATTTT
v_gene: TRBV5-6; d_gene: NA; abundance: NA; j_gene: TRBJ1-1; CDR3aa: CASSLVVGRGATEAFF; CDR3nt: TGTGCCAGCAGCTTGGTCGTGGGCAGGGGAGCCACTGAAGCTTTCTTT
v_gene: TRBV19; d_gene: NA; abundance: few; j_gene: TRBJ2-7; CDR3aa: CASSIRTMGEQYF; CDR3nt: TGTGCCAGTAGTATAAGGACTATGGGCGAGCAGTACTTC
v_gene: TRBV11-2; d_gene: NA; abundance: NA; j_gene: TRBJ2-2; CDR3aa: CASSLGTLGTGELFF; CDR3nt: TGTGCCAGCAGCTTAGGGACCCTCGGAACCGGGGAGCTGTTTTTT
v_gene: TRBV18; d_gene: NA; abundance: NA; j_gene: TRBJ1-3; CDR3aa: CASSPLTGGVDTIYF; CDR3nt: TGTGCCAGCTCACCCCTGACAGGAGGAGTTGACACCATATATTTT
v_gene: TRBV15; d_gene: TRBD1; abundance: NA; j_gene: TRBJ2-4; CDR3aa: CATQRTGLLAKNIQYF; CDR3nt: TGTGCCACGCAGCGGACAGGTCTATTAGCCAAAAACATTCAGTACTTC
v_gene: TRBV11-2; d_gene: TRBD2; abundance: NA; j_gene: TRBJ2-7; CDR3aa: CASSKPGLAAYEQYF; CDR3nt: TGTGCCAGCAGCAAGCCGGGACTAGCGGCCTACGAGCAGTACTTC
v_gene: TRBV30; d_gene: NA; abundance: NA; j_gene: TRBJ2-5; CDR3aa: CAWRIPSATQYF; CDR3nt: TGTGCCTGGAGGATTCCTTCTGCGACCCAGTACTTC
v_gene: TRBV18; d_gene: NA; abundance: once; j_gene: TRBJ1-1; CDR3aa: CASSPKLQAFF; CDR3nt: TGTGCCAGCTCACCGAAGTTACAAGCTTTCTTT
v_gene: TRBV15; d_gene: TRBD1; abundance: few; j_gene: TRBJ2-3; CDR3aa: CATSRVGRGDTQYF; CDR3nt: TGTGCCACCAGCAGAGTCGGCAGGGGGGATACGCAGTATTTT
v_gene: TRBV14; d_gene: TRBD1; abundance: NA; j_gene: TRBJ2-2; CDR3aa: CASSSWTGLNTGELFF; CDR3nt: TGTGCCAGCAGCTCCTGGACAGGATTGAACACCGGGGAGCTGTTTTTT
v_gene: TRBV7-9; d_gene: NA; abundance: NA; j_gene: TRBJ2-2; CDR3aa: CASSLGSRSTGELFF; CDR3nt: TGTGCCAGCAGCTTAGGCAGCAGGAGCACCGGGGAGCTGTTTTTT
v_gene: TRBV7-2; d_gene: NA; abundance: NA; j_gene: TRBJ2-1; CDR3aa: CASSFSTPAEQFF; CDR3nt: TGTGCCAGCAGCTTTTCGACCCCGGCTGAGCAGTTCTTC
v_gene: TRBV5-6; d_gene: TRBD2; abundance: NA; j_gene: TRBJ2-3; CDR3aa: CASSFPGGPRTDTQYF; CDR3nt: TGTGCCAGCAGCTTCCCGGGAGGGCCTCGCACAGATACGCAGTATTTT
v_gene: TRBV28; d_gene: NA; abundance: NA; j_gene: TRBJ1-5; CDR3aa: CASSLLGQPQHF; CDR3nt: TGTGCCAGCAGTCTTTTGGGTCAGCCCCAGCATTTT
v_gene: TRBV10-2; d_gene: NA; abundance: few; j_gene: TRBJ1-1; CDR3aa: CASGTAGPNTEAFF; CDR3nt: TGCGCCAGCGGGACTGCGGGGCCCAACACTGAAGCTTTCTTT
v_gene: TRBV5-8; d_gene: NA; abundance: NA; j_gene: TRBJ2-7; CDR3aa: CASSSVGTGSYEQYF; CDR3nt: TGTGCCAGCAGCTCCGTCGGGACGGGTTCCTACGAGCAGTACTTC
v_gene: TRBV29-1; d_gene: NA; abundance: NA; j_gene: TRBJ2-4; CDR3aa: CSARETLAKNIQYF; CDR3nt: TGCAGCGCCAGAGAGACGCTAGCCAAAAACATTCAGTACTTC
v_gene: TRBV30; d_gene: NA; abundance: once; j_gene: TRBJ1-4; CDR3aa: CAWGPGHSEEKLFF; CDR3nt: TGTGCCTGGGGACCGGGACATAGTGAGGAAAAACTGTTTTTT
v_gene: TRBV19; d_gene: TRBD1; abundance: NA; j_gene: TRBJ2-7; CDR3aa: CASSIRGQPYYEQYF; CDR3nt: TGTGCCAGTAGTATTAGGGGACAGCCTTACTACGAGCAGTACTTC
v_gene: TRBV19; d_gene: NA; abundance: NA; j_gene: TRBJ1-1; CDR3aa: CASRPDRGAEAFF; CDR3nt: TGTGCCAGTAGACCCGATCGGGGGGCTGAAGCTTTCTTT
v_gene: TRBV28; d_gene: TRBD1; abundance: NA; j_gene: TRBJ1-5; CDR3aa: CASTAGGHQPQHF; CDR3nt: TGTGCCAGCACGGCAGGGGGTCACCAGCCCCAGCATTTT
v_gene: TRBV7-9; d_gene: TRBD1; abundance: NA; j_gene: TRBJ1-1; CDR3aa: CASSLDPGQGNTEAFF; CDR3nt: TGTGCCAGCAGCTTAGACCCGGGACAGGGGAACACTGAAGCTTTCTTT
v_gene: TRBV5-1; d_gene: TRBD2; abundance: once; j_gene: TRBJ2-3; CDR3aa: CASGLAGYTDTQYF; CDR3nt: TGCGCCAGCGGCCTAGCGGGATACACAGATACGCAGTATTTT
v_gene: TRBV5-4; d_gene: TRBD2; abundance: NA; j_gene: TRBJ2-3; CDR3aa: CATRLAGGHAMDTQYF; CDR3nt: TGTGCCACCCGACTAGCGGGAGGGCATGCGATGGATACGCAGTATTTT
v_gene: TRBV7-8; d_gene: TRBD2; abundance: NA; j_gene: TRBJ2-7; CDR3aa: CASSPSGRGGKGEQYF; CDR3nt: TGTGCCAGCAGCCCAAGCGGGAGGGGCGGGAAGGGCGAGCAGTACTTC
v_gene: TRBV14; d_gene: NA; abundance: once; j_gene: TRBJ1-1; CDR3aa: CASSQEWGLGNTEAFF; CDR3nt: TGTGCCAGCAGCCAAGAGTGGGGGCTGGGGAACACTGAAGCTTTCTTT
v_gene: TRBV7-8; d_gene: NA; abundance: NA; j_gene: TRBJ1-5; CDR3aa: CASSFGGNQPQHF; CDR3nt: TGTGCCAGCAGCTTCGGCGGGAATCAGCCCCAGCATTTT
v_gene: TRBV7-8; d_gene: TRBD1; abundance: NA; j_gene: TRBJ1-4; CDR3aa: CASSLRTGGTANEKLFF; CDR3nt: TGTGCCAGCAGCTTACGGACAGGGGGGACAGCTAATGAAAAACTGTTTTTT
v_gene: TRBV6-4; d_gene: NA; abundance: NA; j_gene: TRBJ2-1; CDR3aa: CASSVAIRGEQFF; CDR3nt: TGTGCCAGCAGTGTGGCGATTCGGGGGGAGCAGTTCTTC
v_gene: TRBV7-9; d_gene: NA; abundance: few; j_gene: TRBJ1-5; CDR3aa: CASSPGPLSVQHF; CDR3nt: TGTGCCAGCAGCCCGGGACCCCTCAGCGTACAGCATTTT
v_gene: TRBV18; d_gene: TRBD1; abundance: NA; j_gene: TRBJ1-1; CDR3aa: CASSPQSGGSTEAFF; CDR3nt: TGTGCCAGCTCACCACAATCAGGGGGAAGCACTGAAGCTTTCTTT
v_gene: TRBV4-1; d_gene: NA; abundance: NA; j_gene: TRBJ2-7; CDR3aa: CASSLDHLVGEQYF; CDR3nt: TGCGCCAGCAGCCTGGACCATTTAGTTGGCGAGCAGTACTTC
v_gene: TRBV9; d_gene: TRBD2; abundance: NA; j_gene: TRBJ2-1; CDR3aa: CASSATSGSGNEQFF; CDR3nt: TGTGCCAGCAGCGCGACTAGCGGGAGTGGGAATGAGCAGTTCTTC
v_gene: TRBV4-2; d_gene: NA; abundance: NA; j_gene: TRBJ1-1; CDR3aa: CASSQDLGVAFF; CDR3nt: TGTGCCAGCAGCCAAGATTTGGGGGTTGCTTTCTTT
v_gene: TRBV20-1; d_gene: NA; abundance: NA; j_gene: TRBJ2-2; CDR3aa: CSARRAGELFF; CDR3nt: TGCAGTGCCCGACGGGCCGGGGAGCTGTTTTTT
v_gene: TRBV4-3; d_gene: TRBD1; abundance: NA; j_gene: TRBJ2-1; CDR3aa: CASSQETGGLEQFF; CDR3nt: TGCGCCAGCAGCCAAGAAACAGGGGGCCTTGAGCAGTTCTTC
v_gene: TRBV28; d_gene: NA; abundance: NA; j_gene: TRBJ2-3; CDR3aa: CASSLVSATDTQYF; CDR3nt: TGTGCCAGCAGTTTAGTAAGTGCCACAGATACGCAGTATTTT
v_gene: TRBV25-1; d_gene: NA; abundance: once; j_gene: TRBJ2-2; CDR3aa: CASGRGTNTGELFF; CDR3nt: TGTGCCAGCGGACGCGGGACCAACACCGGGGAGCTGTTTTTT
v_gene: TRBV6-5; d_gene: TRBD1; abundance: once; j_gene: TRBJ2-7; CDR3aa: CASSFTRTGLPYEQYF; CDR3nt: TGTGCCAGCAGTTTCACCCGGACAGGGTTACCTTACGAGCAGTACTTC